The entry below gives a single T cell receptor beta chain sequence along with its context. Its antigen is as yet unknown. This CDR3 is 13 amino acids long. J lost 6 bases, V lost 2 bases, and 3 bases had no gene match. Germline assignment: CDR1 SGHTA and CDR2 FQGTGA. This record belongs to a study of shared clonotypes between healthy human individuals. Findings of the study overall: Naive CD4 clonotypes were shared across a few donors at about 5.3%.

The donors were adults (healthy and HIV-negative) with no recent acute infections or vaccinations. Every one of the donors was a Caucasian adult that lived in Nashville, Tennessee. How the authors handled the data: From ImmunoSEQ came sequences covering only the junction and carrying no quality scores, so filtering differed. Sequencing used immunoSEQ multiplex PCR; TCRdb keeps in-frame clones, though not all of them. Clone size and V and J calls were adopted from that table, with D and trimming inferred from the DNA. The table includes 900,000 to 1,200,000 clones, 70% to 80% detected once. The gene calls are TRBV7-3 and TRBJ2-7, with 8 nucleotides matching TRBD2. Sequencing was performed on memory CD4+ T cells from PBMCs. As to subset: CD45RA-negative fraction. The receptor was derived from a man younger than 30 in good health. Some clones in this sample may be carry-over from other donors' samples. The CDR3 DNA is TGTGCCAGCAGCTTAGGACTAGCTGGCGAGCAGTACTTC. It translates to CASSLGLAGEQYF.